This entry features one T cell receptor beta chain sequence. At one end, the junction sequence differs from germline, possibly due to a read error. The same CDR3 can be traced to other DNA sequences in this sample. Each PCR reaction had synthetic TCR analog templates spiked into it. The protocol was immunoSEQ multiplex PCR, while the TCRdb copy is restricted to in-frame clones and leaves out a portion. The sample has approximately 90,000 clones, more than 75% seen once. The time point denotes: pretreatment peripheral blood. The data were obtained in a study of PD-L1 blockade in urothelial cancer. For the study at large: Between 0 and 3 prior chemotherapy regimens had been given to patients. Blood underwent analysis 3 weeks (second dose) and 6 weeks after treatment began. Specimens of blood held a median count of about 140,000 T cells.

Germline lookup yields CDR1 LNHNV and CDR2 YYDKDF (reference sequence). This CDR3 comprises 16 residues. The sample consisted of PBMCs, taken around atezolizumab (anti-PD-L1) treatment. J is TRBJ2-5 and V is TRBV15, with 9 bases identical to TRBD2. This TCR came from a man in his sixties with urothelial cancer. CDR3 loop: CATSRDLAGAQETQYF. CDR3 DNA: TGTGCCACCAGCAGAGATTTAGCGGGGGCCCAAGAAACCCAGTACTTC.